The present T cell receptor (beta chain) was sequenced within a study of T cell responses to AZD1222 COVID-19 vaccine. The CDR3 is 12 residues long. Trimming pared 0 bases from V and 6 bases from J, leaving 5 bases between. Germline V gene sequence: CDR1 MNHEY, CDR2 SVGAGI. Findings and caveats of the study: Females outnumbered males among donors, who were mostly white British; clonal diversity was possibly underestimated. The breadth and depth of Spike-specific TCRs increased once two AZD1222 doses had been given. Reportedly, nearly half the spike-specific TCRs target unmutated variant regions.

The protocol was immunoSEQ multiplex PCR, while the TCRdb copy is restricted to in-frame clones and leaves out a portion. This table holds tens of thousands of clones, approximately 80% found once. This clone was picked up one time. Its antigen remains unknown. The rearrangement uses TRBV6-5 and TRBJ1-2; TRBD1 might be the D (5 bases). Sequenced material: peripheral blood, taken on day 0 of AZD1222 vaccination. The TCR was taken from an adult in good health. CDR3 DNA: TGTGCCAGCAGTTACTCGGGGGATGGCTACACCTTC. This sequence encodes CASSYSGDGYTF.